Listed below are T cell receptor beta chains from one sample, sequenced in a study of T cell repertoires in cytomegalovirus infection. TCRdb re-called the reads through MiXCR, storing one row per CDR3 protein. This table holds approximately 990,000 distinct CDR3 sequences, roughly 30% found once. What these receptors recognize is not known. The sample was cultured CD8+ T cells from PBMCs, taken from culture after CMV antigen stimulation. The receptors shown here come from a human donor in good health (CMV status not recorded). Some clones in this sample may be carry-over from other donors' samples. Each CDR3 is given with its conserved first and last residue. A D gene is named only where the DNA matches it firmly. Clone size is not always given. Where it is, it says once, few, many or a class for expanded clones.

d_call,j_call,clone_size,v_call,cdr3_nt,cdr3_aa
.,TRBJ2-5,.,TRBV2,TGTGCCAGCAGTGAAGTAGAAGTAAGGGGTCGAGAGACCCAGTACTTC,CASSEVEVRGRETQYF
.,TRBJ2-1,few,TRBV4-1,TGCGCCAGCAGCTTGGGTGGGAGGAGTGAGCAGTTCTTC,CASSLGGRSEQFF
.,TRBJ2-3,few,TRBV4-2,TGTGCCAGCAGCCAAGCCTCGAGGATTTCCGCAGATACGCAGTATTTT,CASSQASRISADTQYF
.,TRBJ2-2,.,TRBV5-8,TGTGCCAGCACAGGCGCCAGGGGGGAGCTGTTTTTT,CASTGARGELFF
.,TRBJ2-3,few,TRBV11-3,TGTGCCAGCAGCGGAGATGGGGCAGATACGCAGTATTTT,CASSGDGADTQYF
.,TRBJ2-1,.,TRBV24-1,TGTGCCACCAGTGTCCACGGGACGCTCGTTGAGCAGTTCTTC,CATSVHGTLVEQFF
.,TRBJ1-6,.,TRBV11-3,TGTGCCAGCAGCTTAGATCATCAGGGCTCCTATAATTCACTCCTCCACTTT,CASSLDHQGSYNSLLHF
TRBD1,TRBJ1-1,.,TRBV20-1,TGCAGTGCTGAAAGGGCGGACAGGGTGGGCACTGAAGCTTTCTTT,CSAERADRVGTEAFF
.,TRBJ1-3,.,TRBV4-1,TGCGCCAGCAGCCAAGGCGACAGGGGAAACACCATATATTTT,CASSQGDRGNTIYF
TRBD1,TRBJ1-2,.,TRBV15,TGTGCCACCAGCAGAGATCGAGGACAGGGGGACTCCTATGGCTACACCTTC,CATSRDRGQGDSYGYTF
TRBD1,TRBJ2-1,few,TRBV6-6,TGTGCCACCTACCCAGGGGGAAATTACAATGAGCAGTTCTTC,CATYPGGNYNEQFF
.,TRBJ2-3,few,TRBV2,TGTGCCAGCAGTGAATGGGCAGGGGAGGACACAGATACGCAGTATTTT,CASSEWAGEDTDTQYF
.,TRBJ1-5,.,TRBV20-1,TGCAGTGCTACCCTTCGGGACGGCGGTTTTAATCAGCCCCAGCATTTT,CSATLRDGGFNQPQHF
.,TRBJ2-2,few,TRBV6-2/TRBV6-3,TGTGCCAGCAGTTACGGTTCACCCATCGGGGGCACCGGGGAGCTGTTTTTT,CASSYGSPIGGTGELFF
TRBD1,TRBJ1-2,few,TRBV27,TGTGCCAGCAGTCCCTCTTACTCACAGGGGGCGCGGTATGGCTACACCTTC,CASSPSYSQGARYGYTF
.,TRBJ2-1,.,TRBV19,TGTGCCAGCGCGCATGGGGGGTACTACAATGAGCAGTTCTTC,CASAHGGYYNEQFF
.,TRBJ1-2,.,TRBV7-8,TGTGCCAGCAGCTTAGGTCTCGCAAGCTATGGCTACACCTTC,CASSLGLASYGYTF
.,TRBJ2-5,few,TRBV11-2,TGTGCCAGCAGCACAACCCGTATTGAGACCCAGTACTTC,CASSTTRIETQYF
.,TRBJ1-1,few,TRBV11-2,TGTGCCAGCAGCTTCTGGGACCTCAATAAAGCGAACACTGAAGCTTTCTTT,CASSFWDLNKANTEAFF
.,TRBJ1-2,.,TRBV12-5,TGTGCTAGTGGTGGGGGCGGCTACACCTTC,CASGGGGYTF
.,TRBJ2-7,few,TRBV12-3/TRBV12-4,TGTGCCAGCATGGGTCGAGGTAAAGGGGATCGTTCCTACGAGCAGTACTTC,CASMGRGKGDRSYEQYF
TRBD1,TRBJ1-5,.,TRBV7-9,TGTGCCAGCAGCTCGGACAGGGAGGGCAATCAGCCCCAGCATTTT,CASSSDREGNQPQHF
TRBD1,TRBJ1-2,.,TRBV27,TGTGCCAGCAGTACGGGGACAGGGTATGGAGGCTACACCTTC,CASSTGTGYGGYTF
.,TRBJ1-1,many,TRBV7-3,TGTGCCAGCAGCTTAACGGGCGGATTACAGGTCGAAGCTTTCTTT,CASSLTGGLQVEAFF
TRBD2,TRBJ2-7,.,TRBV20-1,TGCAGTGCTAGGGTAACTAGCGGGGGGGTCGAGTACGAGCAGTACTTC,CSARVTSGGVEYEQYF
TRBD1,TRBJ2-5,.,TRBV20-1,TGCAGTGCTAGAGAGCGGACAGGGGGCCGAGAGACCCAGTACTTC,CSARERTGGRETQYF
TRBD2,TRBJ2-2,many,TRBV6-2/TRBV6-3,TGTGCCAGCAGTCAGGGACTAGCGGGCACCGGGGAGCTGTTTTTT,CASSQGLAGTGELFF
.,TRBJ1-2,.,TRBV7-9,TGTGCCAGCAGCTTAGGGGGACTTGGGGACTATGGCTACACCTTC,CASSLGGLGDYGYTF
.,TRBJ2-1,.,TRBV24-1,TGTGCCACCAGTGATTTGGAGATGACCGGACAGTCCACGGCTCGGCAGTTCTTC,CATSDLEMTGQSTARQFF
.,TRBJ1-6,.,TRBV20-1,TGCAGTGCAAATCAGATAGTGGATTCACCCCTCCACTTT,CSANQIVDSPLHF
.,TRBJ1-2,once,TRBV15,TGTGCCACCAGCAGAGATTTGGGAACGGATGGCTACACCTTC,CATSRDLGTDGYTF
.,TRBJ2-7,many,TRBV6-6,TGTGCCAGCAGCTATAGCTCCTACGAGCAGTACTTC,CASSYSSYEQYF
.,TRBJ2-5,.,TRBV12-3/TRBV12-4,TGTGCCAGCTCCCCGACAGCGACGGGCCCACAAGAGACCCAGTACTTC,CASSPTATGPQETQYF